This T cell receptor (beta chain) was obtained from a study of human T cells and chemical hapten exposure. Study background: A roughly 2 cm by roughly 2 cm inner upper arm patch received 2% DPC for sensitization. General study points: With patch test score, the counts of PT1 expanded TCRs showed a positive correlation. Healthy people's immune response may differ from that of the donors, who had alopecia. DPC sensitization produced no change in TCRs with frequency above 1 in 1000.

This clonotype was recorded many times. Its antigen is not identified. The CDR3 is made up of 14 amino acids. From germline, CDR1 is SGHVS and CDR2 FNYEAQ. Germline trimming cut 5 bases from V and 6 bases from J; bases unmatched to any gene: 6. The time point is: patch test 1, 2 weeks after DPC sensitization. Treatment given: therapeutic diphenylcyclopropenone sensitization with weekly scalp DPC. TCRdb analysed the RACE reads with MiXCR anew, one entry per CDR3 protein. The repertoire holds roughly 180,000 distinct CDR3 sequences, with roughly 15% as singletons. The gene calls are TRBV7-6 and TRBJ1-4, with 7 bases matching TRBD1. This receptor was obtained from a woman between 25 and 40 years old with alopecia areata. Some clones in this sample may be carry-over from other donors' samples. The input for sequencing was whole blood, taken in connection with sensitization to the hapten diphenylcyclopropenone (DPC). CDR3 residues: CASSLWQGDEKLFF. Written as DNA, the CDR3 is TGTGCCAGCAGCCTCTGGCAGGGGGATGAAAAACTGTTTTTT.